These T cell receptor beta chains were read from a single sample in a study of shared clonotypes between healthy human individuals. Sequencing was performed with immunoSEQ multiplex PCR; in TCRdb, only in-frame clones are kept and a portion is missing. Of roughly 2.1 million clones in the sample, about 92% were seen once. Specimen: naive CD8+ T cells from PBMCs. The receptors were gathered from a man younger than 35 in good health. Some clones in this sample may be carry-over from other donors' samples. Both conserved end residues are part of each CDR3. The order of the fields is V gene, D gene, clone size, J gene, CDR3 DNA, CDR3 protein. The D gene is left open where the match is weak. Clone size is shown for a subset of rows, as once, few, many or a class of expanded clone.

V: TRBV4-1
D: TRBD1
size: .
J: TRBJ2-7
DNA: TGCGCCAGCACCCGGGACAGGAAAGCCTACGAGCAGTACTTC
CDR3: CASTRDRKAYEQYF

V: TRBV27
D: TRBD1
size: .
J: TRBJ2-7
DNA: TGTGCCAGCAGTGGTGACAGGGGCCCCTTCTACGAGCAGTACTTC
CDR3: CASSGDRGPFYEQYF

V: TRBV19
D: TRBD1
size: .
J: TRBJ2-1
DNA: TGTGCCAGTAGTATCGGGACAGGCTCCTACAATGAGCAGTTCTTC
CDR3: CASSIGTGSYNEQFF

V: TRBV5-4
D: TRBD2
size: .
J: TRBJ2-3
DNA: TGTGCCAGCAGCGAGAGACTAGCGGCATTCACAGATACGCAGTATTTT
CDR3: CASSERLAAFTDTQYF

V: TRBV4-1
D: .
size: .
J: TRBJ2-1
DNA: TGCGCCAGCGGCCAGGGGTGGAACAATGAGCAGTTCTTC
CDR3: CASGQGWNNEQFF

V: TRBV4-3
D: TRBD1
size: .
J: TRBJ2-7
DNA: TGCGCCAGCAGCCAAGGGACAGGGATCACCTACGAGCAGTACTTC
CDR3: CASSQGTGITYEQYF

V: TRBV5-4
D: .
size: .
J: TRBJ2-3
DNA: TGTGCCAGCAGCTTTTCAGGGGATACGCAGTATTTT
CDR3: CASSFSGDTQYF

V: TRBV19
D: .
size: .
J: TRBJ2-2
DNA: TGTGCCAGTAGTGCGACCGGAATTTTGACCGGGGAGCTGTTTTTT
CDR3: CASSATGILTGELFF

V: TRBV27
D: .
size: few
J: TRBJ2-5
DNA: TGTGCCAGCAGTTTAGGGGGGACCCAGTACTTC
CDR3: CASSLGGTQYF

V: TRBV4-3
D: TRBD1
size: .
J: TRBJ1-4
DNA: TGCGCCAGCAGCCCCAACGGGGGACAGGATGAAAAACTGTTTTTT
CDR3: CASSPNGGQDEKLFF

V: TRBV29-1
D: .
size: few
J: TRBJ2-1
DNA: TGCAGCGTTGACGGGGGCAATGAGCAGTTCTTC
CDR3: CSVDGGNEQFF

V: TRBV7-9
D: TRBD1
size: .
J: TRBJ1-2
DNA: TGTGCCAGCAGCTTAGTATACAGGGGGGGAGACCCGATGAACTATGGCTACACCTTC
CDR3: CASSLVYRGGDPMNYGYTF

V: TRBV27
D: .
size: .
J: TRBJ2-1
DNA: TGTGCCAGCAGCCGGGACTTGCTTAGGGATGAGCAGTTCTTC
CDR3: CASSRDLLRDEQFF

V: TRBV5-6
D: TRBD1
size: .
J: TRBJ1-1
DNA: TGTGCCAGCAGCGATAATCAGGGGGCGTGGACTGAAGCTTTCTTT
CDR3: CASSDNQGAWTEAFF

V: TRBV11-2
D: .
size: few
J: TRBJ1-1
DNA: TGTGCCAGCAGCGCTCGCGGGGAAGCCGAAGCTTTCTTT
CDR3: CASSARGEAEAFF

V: TRBV28
D: TRBD2
size: once
J: TRBJ2-1
DNA: TGTGCCAGCAGTGGGGGAAGCGGGACCTACAATGAGCAGTTCTTC
CDR3: CASSGGSGTYNEQFF

V: TRBV28
D: .
size: .
J: TRBJ1-1
DNA: TGTGCCAGCACGTTGGCTGCGGGGGGCACTGAAGCTTTCTTT
CDR3: CASTLAAGGTEAFF

V: TRBV2
D: TRBD2
size: few
J: TRBJ2-5
DNA: TGTGCCAGCAAAATAGGACTAGTTGCGCGAGAGACCCAGTACTTC
CDR3: CASKIGLVARETQYF

V: TRBV7-2
D: .
size: .
J: TRBJ2-7
DNA: TGTGCCAGCAGCTTAGGGTTGTTGTACGAGCAGTACTTC
CDR3: CASSLGLLYEQYF

V: TRBV5-5
D: .
size: .
J: TRBJ2-5
DNA: TGTGCCAGCAGCTTCCGAGTGATGGGTGAAGAGACCCAGTACTTC
CDR3: CASSFRVMGEETQYF

V: TRBV27
D: .
size: .
J: TRBJ2-7
DNA: TGTGCCAGCAGTCCATACCGCGACGGATACGAGCAGTACTTC
CDR3: CASSPYRDGYEQYF

V: TRBV5-6
D: .
size: .
J: TRBJ1-2
DNA: TGTGCCAGCAGCCCACCTCTTTTTGAAATCCGCCACTATGGCTACACCTTC
CDR3: CASSPPLFEIRHYGYTF

V: TRBV7-6
D: .
size: .
J: TRBJ2-2
DNA: TGTGCCAGCGCCCAGTTCGCGGAGAACACCGGGGAGCTGTTTTTT
CDR3: CASAQFAENTGELFF

V: TRBV13
D: .
size: .
J: TRBJ2-7
DNA: TGTGCCAGCCCGACAGGTGGCGAGCAGTACTTC
CDR3: CASPTGGEQYF

V: TRBV7-3
D: .
size: once
J: TRBJ2-1
DNA: TGTGCCAGCAGCTTCGGGGGTTACAATGAGCAGTTCTTC
CDR3: CASSFGGYNEQFF

V: TRBV11-2
D: .
size: .
J: TRBJ2-1
DNA: TGTGCCAGCAGCTTAATTTTACCGGCGGTCCAGGGGTGGAATAGGCAGTTCTTC
CDR3: CASSLILPAVQGWNRQFF

V: TRBV7-9
D: TRBD2
size: .
J: TRBJ2-7
DNA: TGTGCCAGCAGCTCGTTTTCCGGGACTAGCGGGAGTCACGAGCAGTACTTC
CDR3: CASSSFSGTSGSHEQYF

V: TRBV28
D: .
size: .
J: TRBJ1-2
DNA: TGTGCCAGCAGTTTATGGTCCTCGGGGCCCTATGGCTACACCTTC
CDR3: CASSLWSSGPYGYTF

V: TRBV27
D: TRBD2
size: .
J: TRBJ2-2
DNA: TGTGCCAGCAGTTTACTAGGGACTAGCGGGAGTACCGGGGAGCTGTTTTTT
CDR3: CASSLLGTSGSTGELFF

V: TRBV2
D: .
size: .
J: TRBJ1-5
DNA: TGTGCCAGCAGTGAGGGCAGGGTGTCGGGTCAGCCCCAGCATTTT
CDR3: CASSEGRVSGQPQHF

V: TRBV5-6
D: .
size: .
J: TRBJ2-7
DNA: TGTGCCAGCAGCCGGACGGGGACCTACGAGCAGTACTTC
CDR3: CASSRTGTYEQYF

V: TRBV9
D: TRBD1
size: .
J: TRBJ2-4
DNA: TGTGCCAGCAGCGCCCGGACAGGGAACATTCAGTACTTC
CDR3: CASSARTGNIQYF

V: TRBV6-4
D: .
size: .
J: TRBJ2-7
DNA: TGTGCCAGCAGTGACCCCCAAACCGTCCGCCACGAGCAGTACTTC
CDR3: CASSDPQTVRHEQYF

V: TRBV7-9
D: TRBD1
size: .
J: TRBJ1-4
DNA: TGTGCCAGCAGCTTAGAAGGACAGGGGGCGCCTAATGAAAAACTGTTTTTT
CDR3: CASSLEGQGAPNEKLFF

V: TRBV6-1
D: TRBD1
size: .
J: TRBJ2-7
DNA: TGTGCCAGCAGCGGACAGGGATCCTACGAGCAGTACTTC
CDR3: CASSGQGSYEQYF

V: TRBV4-1
D: TRBD1
size: .
J: TRBJ2-7
DNA: TGCGCCAGCAGCACATCCGGGACAGGAACCTACGAGCAGTACTTC
CDR3: CASSTSGTGTYEQYF